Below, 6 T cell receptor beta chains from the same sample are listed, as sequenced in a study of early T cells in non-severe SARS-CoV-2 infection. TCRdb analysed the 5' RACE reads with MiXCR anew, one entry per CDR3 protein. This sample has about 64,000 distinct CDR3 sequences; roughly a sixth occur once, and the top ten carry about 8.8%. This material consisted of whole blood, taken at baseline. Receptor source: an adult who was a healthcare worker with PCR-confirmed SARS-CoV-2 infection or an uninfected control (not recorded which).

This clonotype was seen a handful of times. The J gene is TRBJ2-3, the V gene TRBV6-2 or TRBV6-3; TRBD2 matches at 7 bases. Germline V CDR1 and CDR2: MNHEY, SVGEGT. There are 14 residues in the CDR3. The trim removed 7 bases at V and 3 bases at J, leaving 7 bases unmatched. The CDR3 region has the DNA TGTGCCAGCACCAACGGAGCGGGGACAGATACGCAGTATTTT. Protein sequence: CASTNGAGTDTQYF.

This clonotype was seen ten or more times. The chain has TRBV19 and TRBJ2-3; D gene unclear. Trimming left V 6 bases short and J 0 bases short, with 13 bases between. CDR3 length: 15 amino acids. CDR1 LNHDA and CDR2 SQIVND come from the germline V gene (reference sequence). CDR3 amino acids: CASRTTGPSTDTQYF. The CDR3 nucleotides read TGTGCCAGTAGGACCACCGGGCCCAGCACAGATACGCAGTATTTT.

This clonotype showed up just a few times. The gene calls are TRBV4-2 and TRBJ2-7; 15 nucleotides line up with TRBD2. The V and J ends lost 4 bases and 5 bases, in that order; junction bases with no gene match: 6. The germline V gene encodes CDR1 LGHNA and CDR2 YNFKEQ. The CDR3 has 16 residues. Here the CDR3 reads CASSPGLAGGPDEQYF. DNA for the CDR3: TGTGCCAGCAGCCCAGGACTAGCGGGAGGGCCAGACGAGCAGTACTTC.

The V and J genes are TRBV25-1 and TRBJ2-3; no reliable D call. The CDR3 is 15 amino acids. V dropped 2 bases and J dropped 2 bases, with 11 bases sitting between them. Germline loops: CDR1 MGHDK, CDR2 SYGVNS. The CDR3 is CASSESLQDTDTQYF. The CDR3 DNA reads TGTGCCAGCAGTGAAAGTTTGCAGGACACAGATACGCAGTATTTT.

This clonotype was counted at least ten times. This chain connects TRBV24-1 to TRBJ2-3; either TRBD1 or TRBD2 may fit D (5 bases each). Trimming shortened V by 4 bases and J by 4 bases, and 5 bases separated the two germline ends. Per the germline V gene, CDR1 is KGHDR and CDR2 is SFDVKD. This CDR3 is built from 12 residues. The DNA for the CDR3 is TGTGCCACCAGTGAGGGGGCAGATACGCAGTATTTT. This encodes CATSEGADTQYF.

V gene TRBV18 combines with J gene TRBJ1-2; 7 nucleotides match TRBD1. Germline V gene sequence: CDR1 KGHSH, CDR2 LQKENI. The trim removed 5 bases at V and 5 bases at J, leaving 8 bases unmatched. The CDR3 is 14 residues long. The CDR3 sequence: CASSTQGVRYGYTF. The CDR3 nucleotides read TGTGCCAGCTCAACCCAGGGGGTTCGTTATGGCTACACCTTC.